Listed here are 30 T cell receptor beta chains from one sample, sequenced in a study of technical replicates of blood from several donors. Here immunoSEQ multiplex PCR was the method, and the copy in TCRdb shows in-frame clones only, minus some. The sample gives 74,000 or so clones, roughly 96% of which show up once; around 0.2% is in the top ten. Specimen: T cells isolated from PBMCs. The receptors stem from a human donor in good health.

V gene TRBV11-2 combines with J gene TRBJ2-1, with 12 bases matching TRBD2. This CDR3 spans 17 amino acids. Germline V gene lookup returns CDR1 SGHAT and CDR2 FQNNGV. Germline trimming cut 3 bases from V and 6 bases from J; bases unmatched to any gene: 9. The CDR3 sequence is CASSLGRASGRGNEQFF. The DNA for the CDR3 is TGTGCCAGCAGCTTGGGCCGGGCTAGCGGGAGGGGCAATGAGCAGTTCTTC.

The count of this clone is one. V and J are TRBV11-3 and TRBJ1-6; 7 bases match TRBD1. The CDR3 is 15 amino acids. Germline CDR1 SGHNT, CDR2 YENEEA. With V trimmed by 6 bases and J by 7 bases, 9 bases remained unmatched. CDR3 nucleotide sequence: TGTGCCAGCAGACGAGGGGGCGCGGGGAATTCACCCCTCCACTTT. As protein: CASRRGGAGNSPLHF.

This chain connects TRBV30 to TRBJ2-1, with D maybe TRBD2 (5 bases). CDR3 length: 13 residues. The germline V gene encodes CDR1 GTSNPN and CDR2 SVGIG (reference sequence). V lost 0 bases and J 7 bases, leaving 10 bases between the germline ends. CDR3 coding DNA: TGTGCCTGGAGTGTTTATCGGGGAAATGAGCAGTTCTTC. Translated, it gives CAWSVYRGNEQFF.

The chain couples TRBV5-4 to TRBJ2-3, with D perhaps TRBD1 (6 bases). Germline CDR1 reads SGHNT; CDR2 reads YYREEE (reference sequence). CDR3 length: 15 residues. V was shortened by 0 bases and J by 0 bases, with 8 bases between the two germline ends. CDR3 sequence: CASSLAGASTDTQYF. In nucleotides, the CDR3 is TGTGCCAGCAGCTTGGCAGGGGCTAGCACAGATACGCAGTATTTT.

The gene calls are TRBV6-5 and TRBJ2-7; 8 bases line up with TRBD1. CDR3 length: 13 residues. From germline, CDR1 is MNHEY and CDR2 SVGAGI. J was trimmed by 6 bases and V by 6 bases; bases with no gene match: 7. The CDR3 spells CASRRQGTGEQYF. The CDR3, as DNA: TGTGCCAGCAGACGACAGGGGACAGGCGAGCAGTACTTC.

J is TRBJ1-1 and V is TRBV11-3; 8 positions agree with TRBD1. This CDR3 region has 15 residues. Germline CDR1 reads SGHNT; CDR2 reads YENEEA. Unmatched junction bases numbered 12, after V lost 5 bases and J lost 7 bases. DNA for the CDR3: TGTGCCAGCAGCCCCGTTTTGGGACAGGTGTATGAAGCTTTCTTT. Protein product: CASSPVLGQVYEAFF.

The rearrangement joins TRBV7-2 to TRBJ2-7; 8 bases agree with TRBD1. Germline CDR1 is SGHTA and CDR2 is FQGNSA. There are 14 residues in the CDR3. The junction had 8 bases not matched to a gene; V was cut back by 4 bases and J by 6 bases. CDR3 in amino acids: CASSSGAGGLEQYF. CDR3 DNA sequence: TGTGCCAGCAGCTCGGGGGCAGGGGGCCTCGAGCAGTACTTC.

The chain carries TRBV18 and TRBJ2-7; 10 nucleotides align to TRBD2. Trimming took 3 bases from V and 6 from J; bases not matched to a gene: 8. The CDR3 has 15 amino acids. The germline gives CDR1 KGHSH, CDR2 LQKENI. The CDR3 is CASSPRLAGESEQYF. The CDR3 DNA sequence: TGTGCCAGCTCACCCCGTCTAGCGGGAGAAAGCGAGCAGTACTTC.

The J gene is TRBJ2-5, the V gene TRBV9; D is ambiguous. CDR1 SGDLS and CDR2 YYNGEE come from the germline V gene. The CDR3 has 15 amino acids. V gave up 4 bases and J gave up 5 bases, with 18 bases separating them. The CDR3 here is CASSLRPPEVETQYF. DNA for the CDR3: TGTGCCAGCAGCCTAAGACCCCCCGAGGTGGAGACCCAGTACTTC.

The CDR3 protein is CASSSSLANYGYTF. The CDR3 DNA reads TGTGCCAGCAGCTCGTCTCTAGCTAACTATGGCTACACCTTC. This chain connects TRBV5-4 to TRBJ1-2; D unresolved. Germline CDR1 SGHNT, CDR2 YYREEE (reference sequence). Trimming pared 3 bases from V and 0 bases from J, leaving 9 bases between. This CDR3 contains 14 residues.

The chain is built from TRBV7-9 and TRBJ2-7; 7 bases fit TRBD1. J was trimmed by 3 bases and V by 7 bases; bases with no gene match: 6. From germline, CDR1 is SEHNR and CDR2 FQNEAQ (reference sequence). This CDR3 is built from 13 residues. Written as DNA, the CDR3 is TGTGCCAGCACTAACCGACAGGGCTACGAGCAGTACTTC. It specifies CASTNRQGYEQYF.

This rearrangement joins TRBV28 to TRBJ2-7; TRBD2 matches 13 bases. Germline CDR1 and CDR2: MDHEN and SYDVKM. V was clipped by 6 bases and J by 3 bases; unmatched bases: 14. There are 18 residues in the CDR3. The CDR3 spells CASSTTSGGFILDYEQYF. The CDR3 region has the DNA TGTGCCAGCAGCACGACTAGCGGGGGGTTTATATTGGACTACGAGCAGTACTTC.

The chain combines TRBV5-5 with TRBJ1-1; 9 bases align to TRBD1. Trimming took 4 bases from V and 1 from J; bases not matched to a gene: 8. Germline V gene data show CDR1 as SGHKS and CDR2 as YYEKEE (reference sequence). The CDR3 contains 16 residues. For the CDR3, the DNA is TGTGCCAGCAGCCGACCACCGACAGGGGGGAACACTGAAGCTTTCTTT. Its protein is CASSRPPTGGNTEAFF.

The CDR3 reads CASSLASQGIPETQYF. The CDR3 DNA reads TGCGCCAGCAGCTTGGCCTCGCAGGGGATCCCAGAGACCCAGTACTTC. The chain recombines TRBV5-1 with TRBJ2-5; weak D call: TRBD1 (6 bases). CDR3 length: 16 amino acids. Germline V gives CDR1 SGHRS, CDR2 YFSETQ. Trimming shortened V by 0 bases and J by 4 bases, and 16 bases separated the two germline ends. Looking up the rest from reference TRBV5-1 and TRBJ2-5 gives the full variable domain: KAGVTQTPRYLIKTRGQQVTLSCSPISGHRSVSWYQQTPGQGLQFLFEYFSETQRNKGNFPGRFSGRQFSNSRSEMNVSTLELGDSALYLCASSLASQGIPETQYFGPGTRLLVL.

This clone has a single count. The chain carries TRBV6-4 and TRBJ1-4, with D perhaps matching TRBD1 (6 bases). The germline CDR1 and CDR2 sequences are MRHNA and SNTAGT. V gave up 4 bases and J gave up 0 bases, with 12 bases separating them. This CDR3 has 16 residues. The CDR3 is CASSGGWTATNEKLFF. In nucleotides, the CDR3 is TGTGCCAGCAGTGGGGGTTGGACAGCAACTAATGAAAAACTGTTTTTT.

The chain employs TRBV10-3 and TRBJ2-1; possibly TRBD2 for D (6 bases). Germline loops: CDR1 ENHRY, CDR2 SYGVKD. CDR3 size: 13 residues. V was trimmed by 3 bases and J by 5 bases, leaving 8 bases between them. CDR3 coding DNA: TGTGCCATCAGTGAAGGGACTCACAATGAGCAGTTCTTC. Protein product: CAISEGTHNEQFF.

CDR3 region: CASSPPSVVSGHGYTF. The CDR3 nucleotides are TGTGCCAGCAGCCCCCCAAGTGTCGTTTCAGGGCACGGCTACACCTTC. V gene TRBV9 combines with J gene TRBJ1-2; tentatively, D is TRBD1 (5 bases). The CDR3 consists of 16 residues. CDR1 and CDR2 from the germline V gene are SGDLS and YYNGEE. The V gene lost 4 bases and the J gene lost 8 bases, with 24 bases spanning the gap.

The chain carries TRBV6-1 and TRBJ1-1, with a tentative D call TRBD1 (5 bases). From germline, CDR1 is MNHNS and CDR2 SASEGT. This CDR3 region has 11 residues. V shed 7 bases and J shed 11 bases, with 14 bases lying between them. CDR3 nucleotides: TGTGCCAGCAAGGGGAACCCCGAGGCTTTCTTT. Encoded protein: CASKGNPEAFF.

The chain employs TRBV4-1 and TRBJ2-7; 8 positions match TRBD1. V lost 4 bases and J lost 1; bases outside the gene matches: 9. Germline CDR1 and CDR2: MGHRA and YSYEKL. The CDR3 totals 16 residues. The CDR3 sequence: CASSLGTGGISYEQYF. In DNA, the CDR3 is TGCGCCAGCAGCCTAGGGACAGGAGGAATTTCCTACGAGCAGTACTTC.

This chain links TRBV6-1 with TRBJ1-5; D not certain. CDR3 size: 14 residues. Trimming took 6 bases from V and 4 from J, leaving 13 bases between them. In germline, CDR1 is MNHNS, CDR2 SASEGT. This CDR3 is CASRDLTGNQPQHF. CDR3 nucleotides: TGTGCCAGCAGAGACCTCACCGGGAATCAGCCCCAGCATTTT.

The genes are TRBV7-9 and TRBJ2-7, with 7 bases fitting TRBD2. Germline CDR1 and CDR2: SEHNR and FQNEAQ (reference sequence). CDR3 length: 12 residues. V gave up 5 bases and J gave up 5 bases; unmatched junction bases: 3. The CDR3 loop is CASSATSNEQYF. The DNA for the CDR3 is TGTGCCAGCAGCGCGACTAGCAACGAGCAGTACTTC.

This chain links TRBV4-1 with TRBJ2-2, with no clear D. From germline, CDR1 is MGHRA and CDR2 YSYEKL. This CDR3 has 14 amino acids. V dropped 1 base and J dropped 1 base, with 4 bases sitting between them. CDR3 sequence (DNA): TGCGCCAGCAGCCAAGCAGAGAACACCGGGGAGCTGTTTTTT. Translated, it gives CASSQAENTGELFF.

J is TRBJ2-7 and V is TRBV9; weak D call: TRBD1 (6 bases). Germline assignment: CDR1 SGDLS and CDR2 YYNGEE. The CDR3 contains 12 residues. V lost 4 bases and J 6 bases, leaving 11 bases between the germline ends. CDR3 bases: TGTGCCAGCAGCAAAACAGGGTCCGAGCAGTACTTC. Translation: CASSKTGSEQYF.

The rearrangement uses TRBV5-4 and TRBJ1-2, with 9 bases lining up with TRBD1. The germline V gene encodes CDR1 SGHNT and CDR2 YYREEE (reference sequence). Trimming removed 2 bases from V and 2 bases from J; junction bases left unmatched: 13. The CDR3 length is 18 residues. The CDR3 region is CASSLIAGITGGNYGYTF. As DNA, the CDR3 is TGTGCCAGCAGCTTAATAGCTGGGATTACAGGGGGCAACTATGGCTACACCTTC.

This clone showed up just once. The chain is built from TRBV5-1 and TRBJ2-5; 9 nucleotides agree with TRBD1. The CDR3 spans 14 residues. The germline V gene encodes CDR1 SGHRS and CDR2 YFSETQ. V dropped 5 bases and J dropped 4; count of bases not matched to a gene: 6. The CDR3 is CASRRGQGGETQYF. CDR3 sequence (DNA): TGCGCCAGCAGGCGGGGACAGGGAGGAGAGACCCAGTACTTC.

This clone was recorded only once. This chain connects TRBV7-9 to TRBJ2-2, with a weak D call TRBD2 (5 bases). Trimming took 4 bases from V and 6 from J, leaving 15 bases between them. CDR1 and CDR2 (germline): SEHNR, FQNEAQ (reference sequence). This CDR3 contains 15 residues. The CDR3 spells CASSSGRGYAGELFF. The CDR3, as DNA: TGTGCCAGCAGCTCAGGTCGGGGTTACGCCGGGGAGCTGTTTTTT. Complete variable domain (other parts from reference TRBV7-9 and TRBJ2-2): DTGVSQNPRHKITKRGQNVTFRCDPISEHNRLYWYRQTLGQGPEFLTYFQNEAQLEKSRLLSDRFSAERPKGSFSTLEIQRTEQGDSAMYLCASSSGRGYAGELFFGEGSRLTVL.

The J gene is TRBJ2-1, the V gene TRBV28, with TRBD2 identical over 8 bases. The CDR3 length is 15 residues. V was pared by 7 bases and J by 0 bases, with 5 bases of the junction left unmatched. From germline, CDR1 is MDHEN and CDR2 SYDVKM. For the CDR3, the DNA is TGTGCCAGCAAGACGGGGGGGAGCTCCTACAATGAGCAGTTCTTC. Protein sequence: CASKTGGSSYNEQFF. The full variable domain, completed using reference TRBV28 and TRBJ2-1, is DVKVTQSSRYLVKRTGEKVFLECVQDMDHENMFWYRQDPGLGLRLIYFSYDVKMKEKGDIPEGYSVSREKKERFSLILESASTNQTSMYLCASKTGGSSYNEQFFGPGTRLTVL.

This chain connects TRBV28 to TRBJ2-7, with 8 bases lining up with TRBD1. J was trimmed by 4 bases and V by 7 bases; bases with no gene match: 12. CDR1 and CDR2 from the germline V gene are MDHEN and SYDVKM. CDR3 size: 15 residues. The CDR3 region has the DNA TGTGCCAGCACCCCGATTAACAGGGGGAGGTACGAGCAGTACTTC. Translation gives CASTPINRGRYEQYF.

J is TRBJ1-4 and V is TRBV5-1; TRBD1 matches at 9 bases. The CDR3 has 14 residues. CDR1 is SGHRS, CDR2 YFSETQ, per germline. J lost 7 bases, V lost 6 bases, and 7 bases had no gene match. CDR3: CASTWDRDGEKLFF. In DNA, the CDR3 is TGCGCCAGCACCTGGGACAGGGATGGTGAAAAACTGTTTTTT.

V and J are TRBV2 and TRBJ1-1; 7 nucleotides match TRBD1. This CDR3 region has 16 residues. From germline, CDR1 is SNHLY and CDR2 FYNNEI. V gave up 1 base and J gave up 1 base; unmatched junction bases: 6. The CDR3 spells CASSEGDRTGNTEAFF. CDR3 coding DNA: TGTGCCAGCAGTGAAGGGGATCGGACAGGGAACACTGAAGCTTTCTTT.